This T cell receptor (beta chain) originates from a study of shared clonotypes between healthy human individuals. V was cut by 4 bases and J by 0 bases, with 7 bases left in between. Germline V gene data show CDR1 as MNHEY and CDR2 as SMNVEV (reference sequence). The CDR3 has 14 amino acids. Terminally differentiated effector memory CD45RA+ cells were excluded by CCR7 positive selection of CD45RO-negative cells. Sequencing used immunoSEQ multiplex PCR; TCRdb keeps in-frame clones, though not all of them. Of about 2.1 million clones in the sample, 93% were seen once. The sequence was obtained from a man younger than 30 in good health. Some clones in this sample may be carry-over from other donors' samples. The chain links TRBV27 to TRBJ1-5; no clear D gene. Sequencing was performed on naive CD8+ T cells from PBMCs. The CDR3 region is CASSWGYSNQPQHF. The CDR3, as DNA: TGTGCCAGCAGTTGGGGTTATAGCAATCAGCCCCAGCATTTT.